This T cell receptor beta chain came from a study of cytomegalovirus exposure and HLA in healthy donors. Primers included in the PCR were 60 Vbeta and 13 Jbeta primers. Data came from immunoSEQ multiplex PCR; TCRdb stores just in-frame clones and leaves some out. The sample gives 60,000 to 70,000 clones, roughly 75% of which show up once; approximately 4.2% is in the top ten. As concerns this clone: What it binds is unknown.

Study-wide points: Later analysis suggested most CMV-associated TCR beta chains were HLA-restricted.

Germline CDR1 and CDR2: SNHLY and FYNNEI. V shed 8 bases and J shed 4 bases, with 8 bases lying between them. CDR3 length equals 11 residues. This TCR was sampled from a woman in her twenties or thirties in good health and CMV-seronegative. The chain recombines TRBV2 with TRBJ1-2; no reliable D call. The sequenced material came from PBMCs. This CDR3 reads CASSRSYGYTF. Written as DNA, the CDR3 is TGTGCCAGCTCGCGAAGCTATGGCTACACCTTC.